This entry lists 21 T cell receptor beta chains sequenced from one sample in a study of vaccination and CD4 T cells after COVID-19. Documented time point: late sampling 161 to 241 days after vaccination in three convalescent patients. Treatment: roughly 10-day PBMC culture with coronavirus spike peptide pools or control peptides (ViraFEST assay). Antigens for these TCRs are unknown. Sequencing of DNA taken from cultured CD4+ T cells relied on the Oncomine TCR Beta short-read assay. TCRdb passed the PCR reads through MiXCR, listing each CDR3 protein once. Among about 16,000 distinct CDR3 sequences listed, under 55% were seen once. The sample here was CD4+ T cells from blood, cultured in vitro, taken about 7 months after SARS-CoV-2 vaccination. Source of these receptors: a human donor who had recovered from COVID-19.

The chain couples TRBV10-3 to TRBJ2-5; 13 bases map to TRBD2. Germline loops: CDR1 ENHRY, CDR2 SYGVKD. J lost 1 base, V lost 6 bases, and 2 bases had no gene match. The CDR3 length is 15 residues. CDR3 in amino acids: CAISGLAGVQETQYF. The CDR3 DNA follows: TGTGCCATCAGCGGACTAGCGGGGGTCCAAGAGACCCAGTACTTC.

The chain uses TRBV6-1 and TRBJ1-2; 7 nucleotides align to TRBD1. This CDR3 spans 17 amino acids. J lost 3 bases, V lost 6 bases, and 16 bases had no gene match. Germline loops: CDR1 MNHNS, CDR2 SASEGT. The CDR3 protein is CASSQSHRGLSYYGYTF. The CDR3 DNA reads TGTGCCAGCAGCCAGAGCCACAGGGGTTTGAGTTACTATGGCTACACCTTC.

The CDR3 here is CASARGGGRLQETQYF. CDR3 nucleotides: TGTGCCAGCGCCAGGGGCGGCGGCAGACTCCAAGAGACCCAGTACTTC. The rearrangement links TRBV27 to TRBJ2-5; D is possibly TRBD1 (6 bases). With 8 bases removed from V and 1 base from J, the gap between germline ends came to 20 bases. The germline V gene encodes CDR1 MNHEY and CDR2 SMNVEV (reference sequence). The CDR3 extends over 16 amino acids.

The gene calls are TRBV27 and TRBJ2-3, with 7 bases matching TRBD2. CDR1 and CDR2 from the germline V gene are MNHEY and SMNVEV (reference sequence). This CDR3 is built from 17 residues. The V segment lost 4 bases and the J segment 0 bases; nucleotides outside the gene matches: 10. CDR3 amino acids: CASSYPLGGGSTDTQYF. DNA of the CDR3: TGTGCCAGCAGTTACCCGCTGGGGGGGGGAAGCACAGATACGCAGTATTTT.

To note about this clonotype: One junction end does not reproduce the germline sequence, and a read error may be involved. J is TRBJ1-2 and V is TRBV2; 7 bases map to TRBD1. This CDR3 has 13 amino acids. The germline gives CDR1 SNHLY, CDR2 FYNNEI. The DNA for the CDR3 is TGTACCAGCAGCCTACAGGGGTCCGATGGCTACACCTTC. It yields the protein CTSSLQGSDGYTF. The full variable domain, with the rest looked up from reference TRBV2 and TRBJ1-2, is EPEVTQTPSHQVTQMGQEVILRCVPISNHLYFYWYRQILGQKVEFLVSFYNNEISEKSEIFDDQFSVERPDGSNFTLKIRSTKLEDSAMYFCTSSLQGSDGYTFGSGTRLTVV.

This rearrangement joins TRBV7-3 to TRBJ1-2, with TRBD1 as a possible D gene (5 bases). V was shortened by 8 bases and J by 1 base, with 11 bases between the two germline ends. There are 13 residues in the CDR3. CDR1 is SGHTA, CDR2 FQGTGA, per germline. The CDR3 region has the DNA TGTGCCAGCGGACGAGGGGATAACTATGGCTACACCTTC. Translation: CASGRGDNYGYTF.

The chain links TRBV20-1 to TRBJ2-7, with 8 nucleotides matching TRBD1. Germline CDR1 DFQATT, CDR2 SNEGSKA (reference sequence). The ends lost 0 bases at V and 5 bases at J; junction bases unmatched: 9. The CDR3 covers 15 residues. CDR3 nucleotide sequence: TGCAGTGCTAGAGATCGTCGCCAGGGGGCCAACGAGCAGTACTTC. This encodes CSARDRRQGANEQYF.

V usage is TRBV4-1 and J usage is TRBJ1-2; D uncertain. Trimming stripped 3 bases from V and 0 bases from J, with 14 bases between. The CDR3 has 16 amino acids. CDR1 is MGHRA, CDR2 YSYEKL, per germline. The CDR3 DNA reads TGCGCCAGCAGCCAGTCCGCCCGGTATTCTAACTATGGCTACACCTTC. Its protein is CASSQSARYSNYGYTF.

The sample holds a few counts of this clonotype. The chain carries TRBV10-3 and TRBJ2-7; TRBD1 matches 8 bases. CDR3 length: 14 amino acids. CDR1 ENHRY and CDR2 SYGVKD come from the germline V gene. The ends lost 4 bases at V and 3 bases at J; junction bases unmatched: 5. The CDR3 bases are TGTGCCATCAGTGTAGGACAGGGAAACTACGAGCAGTACTTC. It yields the protein CAISVGQGNYEQYF.

This clonotype was seen more than once but under ten times. V gene TRBV7-2 combines with J gene TRBJ2-7; possible D gene TRBD1, 6 bases. The germline V gene encodes CDR1 SGHTA and CDR2 FQGNSA. V lost 1 base and J 1 base, leaving 14 bases between the germline ends. CDR3 size: 16 residues. The DNA for the CDR3 is TGTGCCAGCAGCTTAGATATCTTAGGGGGTTCCTACGAGCAGTACTTC. This encodes CASSLDILGGSYEQYF.

This clonotype was seen more than once but under ten times. The chain couples TRBV29-1 to TRBJ1-1; D is uncertain. The CDR3 totals 10 residues. Germline-derived CDR1 and CDR2 are SQVTM and ANQGSEA. Deletions cut 7 bases from V and 1 base from J, with 4 bases between. The CDR3 region has the DNA TGCAGCGGACAGAACACTGAAGCTTTCTTT. Translating gives CSGQNTEAFF.

A note on this clonotype: Relative to the germline gene, one junction end is altered; a read error may explain this. CDR3 bases: TGTGCTAGCAGCACCCGGGACTCAGAAACGCAGTATTTT. Amino acids: CASSTRDSETQYF. The rearrangement uses TRBV7-7 and TRBJ2-3, with D possibly TRBD2 on 6 matching bases. The length of the CDR3 is 13 residues. Germline lookup yields CDR1 SSHAT and CDR2 FNYEAQ (reference sequence).

In nucleotides, the CDR3 is TGTGCCAGCAGCCGCTTAGTAGGACGCACAGATACGCAGTATTTT. It codes for CASSRLVGRTDTQYF. V usage is TRBV7-6 and J usage is TRBJ2-3; D is uncertain. The CDR3 covers 15 residues. Trimming left V 5 bases short and J 1 base short, with 13 bases between. Germline loops: CDR1 SGHVS, CDR2 FNYEAQ. Full variable domain (outside the CDR3, taken from reference TRBV7-6 and TRBJ2-3): GAGVSQSPRYKVTKRGQDVALRCDPISGHVSLYWYRQALGQGPEFLTYFNYEAQQDKSGLPNDRFSAERPEGSISTLTIQRTEQRDSAMYRCASSRLVGRTDTQYFGPGTRLTVL.

This clonotype has just a few counts. The rearrangement uses TRBV7-2 and TRBJ2-7, with 10 bases lining up with TRBD2. The length of the CDR3 is 15 residues. J was trimmed by 5 bases and V by 2 bases; bases with no gene match: 6. Germline V CDR1 and CDR2: SGHTA, FQGNSA. CDR3 bases: TGTGCCAGCAGCTTATTATCACTAGCGGGACACGAGCAGTACTTC. Translation gives CASSLLSLAGHEQYF.

The V gene is TRBV6-1, the J gene TRBJ2-5; D is unresolved. Germline V lookup: CDR1 MNHNS, CDR2 SASEGT. Trimming took 6 bases from V and 7 from J, leaving 12 bases between them. The CDR3 is made up of 12 amino acids. CDR3: CASSGRVMTQYF. As DNA, the CDR3 is TGTGCCAGCAGCGGCAGAGTAATGACCCAGTACTTC.

This chain uses TRBV19 with TRBJ2-7; 11 nucleotides line up with TRBD1. Losses at the gene ends were 8 bases for V and 4 bases for J; bases not matched to a gene: 7. Per the germline V gene, CDR1 is LNHDA and CDR2 is SQIVND (reference sequence). The length of the CDR3 is 14 residues. CDR3 region: CASSVRDRGYEQYF. The CDR3 DNA is TGTGCCAGTTCCGTCAGGGACAGGGGGTACGAGCAGTACTTC.

The rearrangement joins TRBV5-4 to TRBJ2-3, with D perhaps being TRBD1 or TRBD2 (5 bases each). The CDR3 has 14 residues. Germline lookup yields CDR1 SGHNT and CDR2 YYREEE (reference sequence). Trimming pared 5 bases from V and 2 bases from J, leaving 12 bases between. CDR3 DNA sequence: TGTGCCAGCAGGGAACGGGGCGACACAGATACGCAGTATTTT. Translating gives CASRERGDTDTQYF.

V is TRBV6-1 and J is TRBJ1-5; D is ambiguous. This CDR3 has 15 amino acids. Germline V gene sequence: CDR1 MNHNS, CDR2 SASEGT. V was clipped by 1 base and J by 6 bases, with 13 bases between them. CDR3 sequence reads: CASSEGESRPQPQHF. The CDR3 nucleotides are TGTGCCAGCAGTGAAGGGGAGTCCCGGCCTCAGCCCCAGCATTTT.

This clonotype was counted only a few times. The V call is TRBV24-1, the J call TRBJ2-6, with a possible D match to TRBD2 (8 bases). V gave up 7 bases and J gave up 0 bases, with 15 bases separating them. Looked up from germline, CDR1 is KGHDR and CDR2 is SFDVKD. The CDR3 spans 17 residues. The CDR3, as DNA: TGTGCCACCAGACACAGGGGACTAGTCTCTGGGGCCAACGTCCTGACTTTC. Protein sequence: CATRHRGLVSGANVLTF.

CDR3: CSARDLKREMNEQFF. In nucleotides, the CDR3 is TGCAGTGCTAGAGATCTAAAGCGGGAGATGAATGAGCAGTTCTTC. This rearrangement joins TRBV20-1 to TRBJ2-1; 8 nucleotides align to TRBD2. In germline, CDR1 is DFQATT, CDR2 SNEGSKA (reference sequence). The CDR3 extends over 15 amino acids. V trimming: 0 bases; J trimming: 7 bases; junction bases outside the gene matches: 8.

The V and J genes are TRBV20-1 and TRBJ2-1, with TRBD2 matching 8 bases. Germline trimming cut 1 base from V and 0 bases from J; bases unmatched to any gene: 8. Germline loops: CDR1 DFQATT, CDR2 SNEGSKA (reference sequence). The CDR3 consists of 17 residues. The CDR3 coding sequence is TGCAGTGCTAGAGTTTCCAGCGGGGGCAGCTCCTACAATGAGCAGTTCTTC. Protein sequence: CSARVSSGGSSYNEQFF.